This entry concerns a single T cell receptor (beta chain). As yet, its antigen is unknown. The source of the sample is a study of Ad26.COV2.S vaccination and SARS-CoV-2 variants. Study context: Ad26.COV2.S given intramuscularly, once or twice 56 days apart. Study outcomes and limitations: Breadth and depth estimates from TCRs may understate total T cell responses. A substantial breadth of spike-specific CD8+ and CD4+ T cell responses after vaccination has been reported.

Trimming pared 1 base from V and 5 bases from J, leaving 8 bases between. The CDR3 sequence is 13 residues long. Germline loops: CDR1 SGHVS, CDR2 FQNEAQ. The repertoire was sequenced with immunoSEQ multiplex PCR; TCRdb's copy has only in-frame clones and lacks some. The sample has around 310,000 clones, 85% to 90% seen once. The treatment denotes: 15 to 20 received Ad26.COV2.S at low or high dose, single or two shots; 5 received placebo; per-sample allocation not given. Collection of the samples took place on day 63 after the first injection of vaccine or placebo. The V and J genes are TRBV7-8 and TRBJ1-1; D gene uncertain. The sequencing used peripheral blood, collected in a trial of Ad26.COV2.S vaccine versus placebo. The sequence came from a person between 18 and 65 years old who received the Ad26.COV2.S COVID-19 vaccine or a placebo. In nucleotides, the CDR3 is TGTGCCAGCAGCTTAGGAGGTGGGACTGAAGCTTTCTTT. The encoded protein is CASSLGGGTEAFF.